The 16 T cell receptor beta chains below all came from one sample that was sequenced in a study of blood T cell repertoires in COVID-19. Generated by immunoSEQ multiplex PCR, the TCRdb table keeps only in-frame clones and is missing some. The sample includes roughly 180,000 clones, about 86% of them seen just once. The material sequenced was peripheral blood. The receptors stem from a woman aged 30 to 39 with active or convalescent COVID-19.

This CDR3 is CSASGGGDWNTEAFF. CDR3 nucleotides: TGCAGTGCTAGTGGCGGGGGCGACTGGAACACTGAAGCTTTCTTT. The rearrangement joins TRBV20-1 to TRBJ1-1; D may be TRBD1 (6 bases). V was clipped by 3 bases and J by 1 base, with 15 bases between them. The germline V gene encodes CDR1 DFQATT and CDR2 SNEGSKA (reference sequence). The CDR3 sequence is 15 residues long.

J is TRBJ2-2 and V is TRBV6-2 or TRBV6-3; a possible D gene is TRBD2 (6 bases). CDR1 is MNHEY, CDR2 SVGEGT, per germline. V shed 6 bases and J shed 5 bases, with 16 bases lying between them. This CDR3 is 15 amino acids long. The CDR3 DNA reads TGTGCCAGCAGCCAACCGGGACTCCCGACCGGGGAGCTGTTTTTT. Protein: CASSQPGLPTGELFF.

The V call is TRBV9, the J call TRBJ2-1; TRBD1 might be the D (6 bases). The V gene lost 3 bases and the J gene lost 7 bases, with 14 bases spanning the gap. The germline V gene encodes CDR1 SGDLS and CDR2 YYNGEE. CDR3 length: 14 residues. CDR3 in DNA: TGTGCCAGCAGCGATACCGGGACACCAAATGAGCAGTTCTTC. As protein: CASSDTGTPNEQFF.

The chain has TRBV4-2 and TRBJ2-7; D is possibly TRBD2 (5 bases). With 1 base removed from V and 3 bases from J, the gap between germline ends came to 7 bases. The germline V gene encodes CDR1 LGHNA and CDR2 YNFKEQ. The CDR3 length is 13 residues. In nucleotides, the CDR3 is TGTGCCAGCAGCCAAGGACTACTCTACGAGCAGTACTTC. This codes for CASSQGLLYEQYF.

The CDR3 sequence: CASSILTGVSNTEAFF. The CDR3 DNA sequence: TGTGCCAGTAGTATTCTGACAGGGGTGTCGAACACTGAAGCTTTCTTT. The genes are TRBV19 and TRBJ1-1; 8 positions agree with TRBD1. CDR1 is LNHDA and CDR2 is SQIVND in the germline V gene (reference sequence). V lost 3 bases, J lost 1 base, and 7 bases stayed unmatched. This CDR3 spans 16 amino acids. The full variable domain, completed using reference TRBV19 and TRBJ1-1, is DGGITQSPKYLFRKEGQNVTLSCEQNLNHDAMYWYRQDPGQGLRLIYYSQIVNDFQKGDIAEGYSVSREKKESFPLTVTSAQKNPTAFYLCASSILTGVSNTEAFFGQGTRLTVV.

Here the CDR3 reads CASSPSTGGDTLISEQYF. Written as DNA, the CDR3 is TGTGCCAGCAGCCCGTCGACAGGGGGAGATACTCTAATTAGCGAGCAGTACTTC. The rearrangement joins TRBV7-6 to TRBJ2-7; TRBD1 matches at 9 bases. Unmatched junction bases numbered 20, after V lost 5 bases and J lost 6 bases. This CDR3 region has 18 residues. Germline assignment: CDR1 SGHVS and CDR2 FNYEAQ.

The chain recombines TRBV5-1 with TRBJ1-3; TRBD1 matches at 8 bases. The CDR3 sequence is 16 residues long. Trimming took 3 bases from V and 0 from J; bases not matched to a gene: 5. Germline values: CDR1 SGHRS, CDR2 YFSETQ. As DNA, the CDR3 is TGCGCCAGCAGCTATGCAGGGGGCAACTCTGGAAACACCATATATTTT. This encodes CASSYAGGNSGNTIYF.

The rearrangement uses TRBV3-1 (or the pseudogene TRBV3-2) and TRBJ2-2, with D maybe TRBD1 (5 bases). CDR1 LGHDT and CDR2 YNNKEL come from the germline V gene (reference sequence). This CDR3 has 17 amino acids. Trimming cost V 4 bases and J 0 bases, with 15 bases left between them. In nucleotides, the CDR3 is TGTGCCAGCAGCCCTCCTTGGGGCAGGTCGAACACCGGGGAGCTGTTTTTT. Its translation is CASSPPWGRSNTGELFF.

The chain uses TRBV2 and TRBJ1-4; TRBD1 matches 7 bases. V lost 4 bases and J lost 8; bases outside the gene matches: 10. Germline V gene data show CDR1 as SNHLY and CDR2 as FYNNEI. The CDR3 sequence is 15 residues long. The chain's CDR3 is CASSVLGGGREKLFF. As DNA, the CDR3 is TGTGCCAGCAGTGTACTAGGGGGCGGTCGGGAAAAACTGTTTTTT.

The chain has TRBV5-1 and TRBJ2-3, with 9 bases matching TRBD1. The J segment lost 2 bases and the V segment lost 0 bases, leaving 7 bases of the junction unmatched. CDR3 size: 17 residues. Germline V CDR1 and CDR2: SGHRS, YFSETQ. The CDR3 DNA reads as TGCGCCAGCAGCTTGGCCGTGACAGGGGGTTCCACAGATACGCAGTATTTT. It codes for CASSLAVTGGSTDTQYF.

The CDR3 is CASSHQILQQLNSNQPQHF. CDR3 nucleotides: TGCGCCAGCAGCCACCAGATTCTCCAACAGCTAAATAGCAATCAGCCCCAGCATTTT. The gene calls are TRBV4-1 and TRBJ1-5; no reliable D call. V shed 3 bases and J shed 0 bases, with 21 bases lying between them. This CDR3 contains 19 residues. Germline V gives CDR1 MGHRA, CDR2 YSYEKL.

The CDR3 here is CASSLLSFRATNEKLFF. CDR3 in DNA: TGTGCCAGCAGCTTACTATCTTTTCGTGCAACTAATGAAAAACTGTTTTTT. The rearrangement joins TRBV7-6 to TRBJ1-4; no reliable D call. In germline, CDR1 is SGHVS, CDR2 FNYEAQ. V was cut by 2 bases and J by 0 bases, with 13 bases left in between. This CDR3 is 17 amino acids long.

The rearrangement links TRBV18 to TRBJ2-1; D might be TRBD2 (6 bases). The germline gives CDR1 KGHSH, CDR2 LQKENI. The CDR3 runs to 15 residues. Between the trimmed V and J ends, which lost 2 bases and 4 bases, there was a span of 12 bases. The CDR3 here is CASSPAGTAYNEQFF. CDR3 coding DNA: TGTGCCAGCTCACCAGCGGGGACCGCTTACAATGAGCAGTTCTTC. Using reference TRBV18 and TRBJ2-1 for the parts outside the CDR3, the full variable domain is NAGVMQNPRHLVRRRGQEARLRCSPMKGHSHVYWYRQLPEEGLKFMVYLQKENIIDESGMPKERFSAEFPKEGPSILRIQQVVRGDSAAYFCASSPAGTAYNEQFFGPGTRLTVL.

Here the CDR3 DNA reads TGTGCCAGCAGACAGGGTTACACTGAAGCTTTCTTT. Protein: CASRQGYTEAFF. The V call is TRBV2, the J call TRBJ1-1; weak D call: TRBD1 (6 bases). The CDR3 length is 12 residues. Per the germline V gene, CDR1 is SNHLY and CDR2 is FYNNEI. V was shortened by 6 bases and J by 3 bases, with 8 bases between the two germline ends.

The chain joins TRBV4-1 to TRBJ1-3; TRBD1 matches 9 bases. The CDR3 is 17 residues long. With V trimmed by 0 bases and J by 2 bases, 5 bases remained unmatched. From germline, CDR1 is MGHRA and CDR2 YSYEKL. The CDR3 spells CASSQDRTGAPGNTIYF. DNA of the CDR3: TGCGCCAGCAGCCAAGACAGGACAGGGGCCCCTGGAAACACCATATATTTT.

The chain joins TRBV2 to TRBJ2-3; TRBD1 agrees at 9 bases. CDR3 length: 12 residues. In germline, CDR1 is SNHLY, CDR2 FYNNEI. V trimming: 6 bases; J trimming: 6 bases; junction bases outside the gene matches: 1. CDR3 DNA sequence: TGTGCCAGCAGCGGACAGGGGGATACGCAGTATTTT. This encodes CASSGQGDTQYF.